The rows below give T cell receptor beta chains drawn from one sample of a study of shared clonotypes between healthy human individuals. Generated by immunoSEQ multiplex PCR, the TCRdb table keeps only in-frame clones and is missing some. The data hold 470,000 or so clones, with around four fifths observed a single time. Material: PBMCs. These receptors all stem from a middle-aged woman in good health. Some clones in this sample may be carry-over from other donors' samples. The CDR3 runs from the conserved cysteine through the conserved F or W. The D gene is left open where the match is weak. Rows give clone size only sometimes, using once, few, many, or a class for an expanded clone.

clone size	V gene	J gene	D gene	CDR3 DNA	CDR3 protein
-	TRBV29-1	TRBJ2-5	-	TGCAGCGTAGGACCGGGGCCCGAGACCCAGTACTTC	CSVGPGPETQYF
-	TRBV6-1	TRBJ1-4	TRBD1	TGTGCCAGCAGTGGGACAGGGGGCTGGGAAAAACTGTTTTTT	CASSGTGGWEKLFF
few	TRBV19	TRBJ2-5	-	TGTGCCACCTCCGGGGGCAGGCAAGAGACCCAGTACTTC	CATSGGRQETQYF
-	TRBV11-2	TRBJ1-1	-	TGTGCCAGCAGTCTAGGGGGAGGGTTTGAAGCTTTCTTT	CASSLGGGFEAFF
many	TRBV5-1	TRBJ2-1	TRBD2	TGCGCCAGCAGCTTGGACCCCCCCGGAGGGAGGGCCAGGTCCAATGAGCAGTTCTTC	CASSLDPPGGRARSNEQFF
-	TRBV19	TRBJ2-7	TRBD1	TGTGCCAGTAGTGGGACAGGGGCCTCCTACGAGCAGTACTTC	CASSGTGASYEQYF
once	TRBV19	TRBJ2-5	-	TGTGCCAGTGGGCGGGCAGAAGAGACCCGGTACTTC	CASGRAEETRYF
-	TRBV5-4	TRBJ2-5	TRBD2	TGTGCCAGCAGCCCCACCCCGGGACTAGCGGAACAAGAGACCCAGTACTTC	CASSPTPGLAEQETQYF
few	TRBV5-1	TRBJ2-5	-	TGCGCCAGCAGCGAGCGGACCCAAGAGACCCAGTACTTC	CASSERTQETQYF
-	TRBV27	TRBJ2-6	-	TGTGCCAGCAGTTTGGGTATAGGAGGGAGCGGGGCCAACGTCCTGACTTTC	CASSLGIGGSGANVLTF
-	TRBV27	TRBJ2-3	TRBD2	TGTGCCAGCAGTTTATCAAGCGGGAGGAACACAGATACGCAGTATTTT	CASSLSSGRNTDTQYF
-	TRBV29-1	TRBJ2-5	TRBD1	TGCAGCGTTGAAAGAACAGGGGGGCGAGAGACCCAGTACTTC	CSVERTGGRETQYF
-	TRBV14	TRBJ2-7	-	TGTGCCAGCAGCCCCCATCAGGGGTACGAGCAGTACTTC	CASSPHQGYEQYF
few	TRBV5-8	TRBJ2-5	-	TGTGCCAGCAGCTTGGGAGTCCAAGAGACCCAGTACTTC	CASSLGVQETQYF
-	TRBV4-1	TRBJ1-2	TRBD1	TGCGCCAGCAGCCAGACGACAGGGTCCGACTATGGCTACACCTTC	CASSQTTGSDYGYTF
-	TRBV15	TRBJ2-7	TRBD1	TGTGCCACCAGCAGTGGACAGGATCCCTACGAGCAGTACTTC	CATSSGQDPYEQYF
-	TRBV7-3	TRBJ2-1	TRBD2	TGTGCCAGCAGCTCCAGGGCTAGCGGGAGGGCCAAAGTGTATAATGAGCAGTTCTTC	CASSSRASGRAKVYNEQFF
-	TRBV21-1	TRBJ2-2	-	TGTGCCAGCAGCAATCCCCGGACTAGCGGGAGAGACGGGGAGCTGTTTTTT	CASSNPRTSGRDGELFF
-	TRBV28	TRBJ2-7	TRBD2	TGTGCCAGCAGTTATCTAGCGGGAGGGCACTACGAGCAGTACTTC	CASSYLAGGHYEQYF
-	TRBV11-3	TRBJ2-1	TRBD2	TGTGCCAGCAGCCGGCGGGAGGGCCGGTACAATGAGCAGTTCTTC	CASSRREGRYNEQFF
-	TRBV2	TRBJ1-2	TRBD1	TGTGCCAGCGGACAGGGTGCCCGTTCCGGTAACTATGGCTACACCTTC	CASGQGARSGNYGYTF
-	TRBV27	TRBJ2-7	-	TGTGCCGGCAGTTTAAACCGCAACGAGCAGTACTTC	CAGSLNRNEQYF
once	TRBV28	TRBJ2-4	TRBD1	TGTGCCAGCAGCTTTGGACAGGGTATGGGCTCGAGCATTCAGTACTTC	CASSFGQGMGSSIQYF
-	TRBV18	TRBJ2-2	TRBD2	TGTGCCATTCTCGGGCCTAGCGGGAGTAGGATCGGGGAGCTGTTTTTT	CAILGPSGSRIGELFF
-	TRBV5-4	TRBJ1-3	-	TGTGCCAGCACCACAGGCCTTTCTGGAAACACCATATATTTT	CASTTGLSGNTIYF
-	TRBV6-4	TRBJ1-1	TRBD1	TGTGCCAGCAGTAGAAACAGGGGGGAGGCTGAAGCTTTCTTT	CASSRNRGEAEAFF
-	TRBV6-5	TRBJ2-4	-	TGTGGATTGGGATTTGGGAAAAACATTCAGTACTTC	CGLGFGKNIQYF
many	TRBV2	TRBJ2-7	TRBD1	TGTGCCAGCAGCGTGACAGGGACGATGCAGTACTTC	CASSVTGTMQYF
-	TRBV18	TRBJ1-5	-	TGTGCCAGCTCACAGGGGCAGAATCAGCCCCAGCATTTT	CASSQGQNQPQHF
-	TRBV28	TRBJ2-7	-	TGTGCCAGCAGTTCAACTCCGCAGGACGAGCAGTACTTC	CASSSTPQDEQYF
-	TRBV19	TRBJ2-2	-	TGTGCCAGTAGTATAGGGCAGGGTATCTCCGGGGAGCTGTTTTTT	CASSIGQGISGELFF
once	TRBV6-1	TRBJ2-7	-	TGTGCCAGCAGTGACAGGGGGGGAGGTAGCGGGACGGGGTACGAGCAGTACTTC	CASSDRGGGSGTGYEQYF
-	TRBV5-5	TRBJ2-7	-	TGTGCCAGCAGCTCCTTACCCTACGAGCAGTACTTC	CASSSLPYEQYF
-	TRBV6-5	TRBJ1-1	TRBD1	TGTGCCAGCAGTTACGGGACAGGGCCCACTGAAGCTTTCTTT	CASSYGTGPTEAFF
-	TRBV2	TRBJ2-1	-	TGTGCCAGCAGTGGGGCGCGGGCGCCCTATGAGCAGTTCTTC	CASSGARAPYEQFF
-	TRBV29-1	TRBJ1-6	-	TGCAGCGTTGTGTCGAGGGAAAGATCACCCCTCCACTTT	CSVVSRERSPLHF
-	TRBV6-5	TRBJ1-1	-	TGTGCCAGCAGTCCGCGGTCTAGCCGGAGCACTGAAGCTTTCTTT	CASSPRSSRSTEAFF
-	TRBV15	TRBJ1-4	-	TGTGCCACCAGCAGAGACTGGGGGTTCGGGGCTAATGAAAAACTGTTTTTT	CATSRDWGFGANEKLFF
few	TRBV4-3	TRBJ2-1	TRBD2	TGCGCCAGCAGCCAGATCTACAGCGTTAAAAGCGGGAGTAGCTACAATGAGCAGTTCTTC	CASSQIYSVKSGSSYNEQFF
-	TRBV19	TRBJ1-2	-	TGTGCCAGTACCCACACTGATGGCTACACCTTC	CASTHTDGYTF
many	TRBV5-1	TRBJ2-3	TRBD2	TGCGCCAGCAGCTCGGGACTAGCGGGGTACACAGATACGCAGTATTTT	CASSSGLAGYTDTQYF